The 5 T cell receptor beta chains in this list originate from one sample, sequenced in a study of blood T cells in healthy people across ages. Next came a second PCR, run for roughly 7 to 12 cycles, which used a sample-barcoded 5' primer along with a J-beta primer mix. Via MiXCR, TCRdb re-called the 5' RACE reads, giving one row per CDR3 protein. The table lists about 1 million distinct CDR3 sequences, around 43% of them singletons. The sample consisted of blood. The receptors were gathered from a woman aged 60 to 75 in good health.

Many counts were recorded for this clonotype. The chain links TRBV27 to TRBJ2-5; D is ambiguous. Per the germline V gene, CDR1 is MNHEY and CDR2 is SMNVEV (reference sequence). The CDR3 has 9 residues. Trimming took off 6 bases at V and 4 bases at J, with 0 bases between the two ends. The CDR3 here is CASRETQYF. Here the CDR3 DNA reads TGTGCCAGCAGAGAGACCCAGTACTTC.

CDR3 sequence (DNA): TGTGCCAGCAGCCCCCCCGGTAGGGTTTTAGAGACCCAGTACTTC. Protein sequence: CASSPPGRVLETQYF. The gene calls are TRBV3-1 and TRBJ2-5; D gene uncertain. The germline CDR1 and CDR2 sequences are LGHDT and YNNKEL (reference sequence). The V and J ends lost 4 bases and 4 bases respectively, with 16 bases between them. The CDR3 runs to 15 residues.

The chain recombines TRBV6-2 or TRBV6-3 with TRBJ1-2, with 7 bases that match TRBD1. Germline CDR1 MNHEY, CDR2 SVGEGT. V was pared by 5 bases and J by 3 bases, with 3 bases of the junction left unmatched. The CDR3 extends over 13 amino acids. The CDR3 sequence is CASSRGQDYGYTF. The CDR3 nucleotides read TGTGCCAGCAGTCGTGGACAGGACTATGGCTACACCTTC.

The count of this clonotype is one. This rearrangement joins TRBV6-5 to TRBJ2-4; TRBD2 matches at 7 bases. The DNA end is a closer match to TRBJ2-7, so the J assignment may be wrong. Germline assignment: CDR1 MNHEY and CDR2 SVGAGI. The CDR3 runs 12 residues. In DNA, the CDR3 is TGTGCCAGCGGGGGGGGAGCCTACGAGCAGTACTTC. Translation gives CASGGGAYEQYF.

This chain links TRBV7-6 with TRBJ2-3; D call uncertain. Germline V gene lookup returns CDR1 SGHVS and CDR2 FNYEAQ. CDR3 length: 14 amino acids. Trimming removed 3 bases from V and 5 bases from J, with 12 bases in between. Written as DNA, the CDR3 is TGTGCCAGCAGCTTTACGACCGGAAGAGATACGCAGTATTTT. Its protein product is CASSFTTGRDTQYF.